This T cell receptor beta chain was profiled in a study of blood T cell repertoires in COVID-19. Study summary: COVID-19 samples, acute and convalescent, were from the United States, Italy and Spain. T cells, B-cell-depleted T cells, or PBMCs provided the cDNA or gDNA that served as material.

Germline V gives CDR1 MNHEY, CDR2 SVGAGI. Trimming left V 6 bases short and J 0 bases short, with 15 bases between. The CDR3 spans 15 residues. Per the authors' pipeline: Researchers report that nucleated cell counts were estimated from reference gene primer amplification. TCRdb's table, derived via immunoSEQ multiplex PCR, lists solely in-frame clones and lacks some. V and J calls and clone size are given by that table; D and trimming were obtained from the DNA. Among 26,000 or so clones listed, approximately 66% were seen once. This TCR came from a man in his fifties or sixties with active or convalescent COVID-19. Sequencing was done on a sample of peripheral blood. The rearrangement joins TRBV6-5 to TRBJ2-7, with D maybe TRBD2 (5 bases). This CDR3 is CASSRTSGSSYEQYF. The CDR3 DNA follows: TGTGCCAGCAGCCGGACCTCGGGGAGCTCCTACGAGCAGTACTTC.